This T cell receptor (beta chain) was documented in a study of blood T cells in healthy people across ages. The wider study: The template switching approach captured approximately one barcoded beta molecule for every two T cells. Regarding the study as a whole: Diversity figures based on one million T cells were deemed too low. The donors' CMV status was not determined, possibly confounding changes in expanded clonotypes.

Primed by a sample-barcoded 5' primer and a J-beta primer mix, a second PCR proceeded for about 6 to 12 cycles. The template-switch adaptor was a 5' adaptor with 12 random nucleotides. It tagged each cDNA molecule. From the 5' RACE reads, TCRdb called clonotypes with MiXCR, one entry per CDR3 protein. There are about 1 million distinct CDR3 sequences in the sample; 40% to 50% occur only once, and approximately 20% lies in the top ten. As regards this clonotype: Its antigen is not identified.

CDR1 is SEHNR, CDR2 FQNEAQ, per germline (reference sequence). The CDR3 has 16 amino acids. V gave up 4 bases and J gave up 7 bases, with 23 bases separating them. The J gene is TRBJ2-7, the V gene TRBV7-9, with D hard to call. This TCR was recovered from a woman in her sixties in good health. Specimen: blood. The CDR3 region has the DNA TGTGCCAGCAGCTCCGGGTCGCGGACGGTCCGGCTAGAGCAGTACTTC. It translates to CASSSGSRTVRLEQYF.